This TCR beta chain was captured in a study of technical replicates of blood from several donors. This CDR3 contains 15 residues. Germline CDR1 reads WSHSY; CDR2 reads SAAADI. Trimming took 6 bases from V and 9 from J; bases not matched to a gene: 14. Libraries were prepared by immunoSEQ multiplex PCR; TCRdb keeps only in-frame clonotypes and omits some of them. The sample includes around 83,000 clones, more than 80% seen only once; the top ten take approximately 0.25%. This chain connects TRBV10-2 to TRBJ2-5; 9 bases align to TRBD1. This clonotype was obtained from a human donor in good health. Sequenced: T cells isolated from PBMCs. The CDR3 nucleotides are TGCGCCAGCAGGGGAACAGGGGGCGGGCAACGGGCCCAGTACTTC. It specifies CASRGTGGGQRAQYF.